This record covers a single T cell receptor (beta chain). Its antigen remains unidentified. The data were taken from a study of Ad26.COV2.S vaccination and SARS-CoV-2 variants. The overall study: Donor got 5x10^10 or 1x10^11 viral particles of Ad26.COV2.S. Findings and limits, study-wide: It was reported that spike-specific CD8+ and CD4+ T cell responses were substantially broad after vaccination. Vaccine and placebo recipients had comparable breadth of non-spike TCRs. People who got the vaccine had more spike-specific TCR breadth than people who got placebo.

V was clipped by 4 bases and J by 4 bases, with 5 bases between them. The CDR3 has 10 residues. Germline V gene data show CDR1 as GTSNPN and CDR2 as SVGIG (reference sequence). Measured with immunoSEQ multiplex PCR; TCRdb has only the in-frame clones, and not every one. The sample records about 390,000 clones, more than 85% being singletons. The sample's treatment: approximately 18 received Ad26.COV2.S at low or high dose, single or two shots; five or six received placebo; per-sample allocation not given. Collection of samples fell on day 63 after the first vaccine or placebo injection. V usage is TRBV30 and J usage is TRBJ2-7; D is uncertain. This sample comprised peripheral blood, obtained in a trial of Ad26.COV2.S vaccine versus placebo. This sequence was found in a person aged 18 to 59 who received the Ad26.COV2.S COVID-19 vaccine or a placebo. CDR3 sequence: CAWMNYEQYF. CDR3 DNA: TGTGCCTGGATGAATTACGAGCAGTACTTC.